The clone carrying this T cell receptor (beta chain) came up a few times. Its antigen is unknown. This record belongs to a study of blood T cells in healthy people across ages. Notes on the study in general: While age rose, TCR beta diversity per million T cells dropped in a roughly linear way. Estimates of diversity drawn from one million T cells were considered underestimates.

Germline V lookup: CDR1 SGHDT, CDR2 YYEEEE. The germline V and J ends were trimmed by 7 bases and 1 base, with 8 bases remaining between them. The CDR3 totals 12 residues. Each donor gave about 9.3 milliliters of peripheral blood. Combining a sample-barcoded 5' primer with a J-beta primer mix, a second PCR ran for roughly 7 to 12 cycles. Each CDR3 protein gets one entry after TCRdb re-called the 5' RACE reads with MiXCR. The table shows over a million distinct CDR3 sequences, with less than 50% occurring only once. The V call is TRBV5-6, the J call TRBJ2-5; D is undetermined. Sample: blood. The clonotype originates from a woman between 55 and 75 years old in good health. The CDR3: CASSQIQETQYF. In DNA form, the CDR3 reads TGTGCCAGCTCACAAATCCAAGAGACCCAGTACTTC.